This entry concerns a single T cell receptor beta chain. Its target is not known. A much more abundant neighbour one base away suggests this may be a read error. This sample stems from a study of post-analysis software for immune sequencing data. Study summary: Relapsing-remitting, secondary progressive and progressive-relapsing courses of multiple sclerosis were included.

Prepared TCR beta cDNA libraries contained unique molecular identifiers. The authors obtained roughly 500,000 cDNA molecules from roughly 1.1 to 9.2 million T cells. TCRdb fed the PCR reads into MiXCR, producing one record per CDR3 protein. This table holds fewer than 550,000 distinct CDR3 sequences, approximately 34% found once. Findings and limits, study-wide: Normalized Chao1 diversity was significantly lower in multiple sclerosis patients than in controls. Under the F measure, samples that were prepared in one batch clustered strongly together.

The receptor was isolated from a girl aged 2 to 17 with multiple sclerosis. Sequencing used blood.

The CDR3: CASSPGQVNQETQYF. The CDR3 DNA is TGTGCCAGCAGCCCGGGACAGGTCAACCAAGAGACCCAGTACTTC. The V and J genes are TRBV9 and TRBJ2-5, with 8 positions matching TRBD1. V shed 4 bases and J 0 bases; nucleotides not matched to a gene: 5. Germline values: CDR1 SGDLS, CDR2 YYNGEE. The CDR3 runs to 15 residues.